The 18 T cell receptor beta chains listed next were all sequenced from one sample in a study of intratumoral heterogeneity in liver cancer. Measured with immunoSEQ multiplex PCR; TCRdb has only the in-frame clones, and not every one. The table includes 6,000 to 7,000 clones, approximately 60% detected once. Tumour samples came from separate, distinct regions of the hepatocellular carcinoma nodule. Sequencing used tumor tissue, obtained before any cancer treatment. The receptors derive from a man in his sixties or seventies with hepatocellular carcinoma.

This clone rates as medium-sized (0.01 to 0.1%). The sample has other DNA sequences that encode this CDR3 too. The chain joins TRBV7-9 to TRBJ1-2; D possibly corresponds to TRBD1 (6 bases). The germline CDR1 and CDR2 sequences are SEHNR and FQNEAQ (reference sequence). V was pared by 3 bases and J by 7 bases, with 12 bases between. The length of the CDR3 is 13 residues. The CDR3 sequence is CASSLGGGGGYTF. The CDR3 DNA follows: TGTGCCAGCAGCTTGGGTGGGGGCGGTGGCTACACCTTC. The variable domain in full, with the rest retrieved from reference TRBV7-9 and TRBJ1-2, is DTGVSQNPRHKITKRGQNVTFRCDPISEHNRLYWYRQTLGQGPEFLTYFQNEAQLEKSRLLSDRFSAERPKGSFSTLEIQRTEQGDSAMYLCASSLGGGGGYTFGSGTRLTVV.

V gene TRBV25-1 combines with J gene TRBJ1-1; 9 bases align to TRBD1. The V segment lost 5 bases and the J segment 4 bases; nucleotides outside the gene matches: 8. This CDR3 has 15 amino acids. Germline V CDR1 and CDR2: MGHDK, SYGVNS. The DNA for the CDR3 is TGTGCCAGCAGTCCCCGACAGGGGGTATTCACTGAAGCTTTCTTT. This sequence encodes CASSPRQGVFTEAFF. The full variable domain, rest sourced from reference TRBV25-1 and TRBJ1-1, is EADIYQTPRYLVIGTGKKITLECSQTMGHDKMYWYQQDPGMELHLIHYSYGVNSTEKGDLSSESTVSRIRTEHFPLTLESARPSHTSQYLCASSPRQGVFTEAFFGQGTRLTVV.

The chain links TRBV5-4 to TRBJ2-7; 10 nucleotides align to TRBD1. This CDR3 has 14 residues. The J segment lost 5 bases and the V segment lost 3 bases, leaving 5 bases of the junction unmatched. Germline CDR1 reads SGHNT; CDR2 reads YYREEE (reference sequence). The CDR3 here is CASSSGQGVDEQYF. In DNA form, the CDR3 reads TGTGCCAGCAGCTCCGGACAGGGGGTGGACGAGCAGTACTTC.

For this clone: One junction end does not reproduce the germline sequence, and a read error may be involved. The chain has TRBV7-7 and TRBJ2-7, with 7 bases identical to TRBD1. The CDR3 extends over 15 amino acids. Germline V gives CDR1 SSHAT, CDR2 FNYEAQ (reference sequence). CDR3 nucleotide sequence: TGTGCTAGCAGCTGTAAAGGGGACAGCCCCTACGAGCAGTACTTC. As protein: CASSCKGDSPYEQYF.

V is TRBV5-5 and J is TRBJ2-7; D not resolved. Deletions cut 0 bases from V and 5 bases from J, with 18 bases between. CDR1 SGHKS and CDR2 YYEKEE come from the germline V gene (reference sequence). There are 16 residues in the CDR3. The CDR3 DNA reads as TGTGCCAGCAGCTTGGTAGTCGTCGGAATAGCTAACGAGCAGTACTTC. Translation gives CASSLVVVGIANEQYF.

The genes are TRBV7-2 and TRBJ2-5; D is unclear. The CDR3 has 15 residues. V lost 5 bases and J 0 bases, leaving 13 bases between the germline ends. Germline lookup yields CDR1 SGHTA and CDR2 FQGNSA. The CDR3 loop is CASSQDSFYQETQYF. The CDR3 bases are TGTGCCAGCAGCCAGGATTCTTTTTACCAAGAGACCCAGTACTTC.

The chain couples TRBV12-5 to TRBJ1-1; no firm D call. Germline V gene data show CDR1 as LGHNT and CDR2 as FRNRAP. The CDR3 runs to 12 residues. V lost 3 bases and J 7 bases, leaving 9 bases between the germline ends. CDR3 amino acids: CASGFGPLEAFF. The CDR3 nucleotides are TGTGCTAGTGGTTTTGGCCCCCTTGAAGCTTTCTTT.

The chain joins TRBV6-5 to TRBJ1-5; D gene unclear. The V gene's germline CDR1 is MNHEY and CDR2 SVGAGI. With 5 bases removed from V and 6 bases from J, the gap between germline ends came to 17 bases. The CDR3 is 15 residues long. The CDR3 region is CASSKREAGIQPQHF. The DNA for the CDR3 is TGTGCCAGCAGTAAAAGGGAGGCAGGAATTCAGCCCCAGCATTTT.

CDR3 protein: CASRGNTGELFF. The CDR3 DNA follows: TGTGCCAGCAGAGGGAACACCGGGGAGCTGTTTTTT. The V and J genes are TRBV9 and TRBJ2-2; no clear D. Germline CDR1 reads SGDLS; CDR2 reads YYNGEE. V lost 5 bases and J 1 base, leaving 3 bases between the germline ends. The CDR3 runs to 12 residues.

This clone was detected a few times. The V gene is TRBV28, the J gene TRBJ2-5, with D hard to call. Trimming took 1 base from V and 5 from J, leaving 5 bases between them. Looked up from germline, CDR1 is MDHEN and CDR2 is SYDVKM. This CDR3 is built from 12 residues. CDR3 DNA sequence: TGTGCCAGCAGTTTATCGGAGGAGACCCAGTACTTC. Its protein is CASSLSEETQYF.

CDR3 in amino acids: CASSQAGNGANVLTF. Here the CDR3 DNA reads TGCGCCAGCAGCCAAGCAGGGAATGGGGCCAACGTCCTGACTTTC. The chain is built from TRBV4-1 and TRBJ2-6; D might be TRBD1 (5 bases). Germline V CDR1 and CDR2: MGHRA, YSYEKL. The CDR3 is 15 residues long. V lost 1 base and J lost 3, with 7 bases in between.

This rearrangement joins TRBV6-5 to TRBJ2-1, with D maybe TRBD1 (6 bases). CDR3 length equals 14 residues. Germline values: CDR1 MNHEY, CDR2 SVGAGI. With 6 bases removed from V and 0 bases from J, the gap between germline ends came to 9 bases. For the CDR3, the DNA is TGTGCCAGCAGACGGGACAACTCCTACAATGAGCAGTTCTTC. This encodes CASRRDNSYNEQFF.

This clone has a handful of counts. The gene calls are TRBV5-1 and TRBJ2-3, with 12 bases aligning to TRBD2. The V gene end was trimmed by 4 bases and the J gene end by 2 bases; junction bases not matched to a gene: 5. The CDR3 is 16 residues long. Germline CDR1 is SGHRS and CDR2 is YFSETQ. CDR3 in DNA: TGCGCCAGCAGCCTAAGACTAGCGGGGGACACAGATACGCAGTATTTT. As protein: CASSLRLAGDTDTQYF.

The V and J genes are TRBV7-6 and TRBJ2-6, with D perhaps matching TRBD2 (6 bases). V was clipped by 1 base and J by 0 bases, with 10 bases between them. Germline V gene lookup returns CDR1 SGHVS and CDR2 FNYEAQ. The CDR3 runs to 17 residues. DNA of the CDR3: TGTGCCAGCAGCTTAGAGGAGGGTCCCTCTGGGGCCAACGTCCTGACTTTC. It is translated as CASSLEEGPSGANVLTF.

This clone was detected only a few times. This chain links TRBV7-9 with TRBJ1-2; 9 bases are shared with TRBD1. With 6 bases clipped from V and 5 bases from J, the junction kept 10 bases outside the gene matches. Germline V gene data show CDR1 as SEHNR and CDR2 as FQNEAQ (reference sequence). This CDR3 contains 15 residues. CDR3 region: CASSFTGGAEYGYTF. The DNA for the CDR3 is TGTGCCAGCAGTTTTACAGGGGGCGCGGAGTATGGCTACACCTTC.

In its sample, this clone is medium-sized (0.01 to 0.1%). V usage is TRBV28 and J usage is TRBJ1-2; 7 bases agree with TRBD1. The CDR3 length is 13 residues. J was trimmed by 4 bases and V by 8 bases; bases with no gene match: 7. Germline-derived CDR1 and CDR2 are MDHEN and SYDVKM. The CDR3 DNA reads as TGTGCCAGCGCGACAGGGAGGAGCTATGGCTACACCTTC. Translating gives CASATGRSYGYTF.

This chain links TRBV9 with TRBJ2-1; TRBD2 aligns across 8 bases. Germline V CDR1 and CDR2: SGDLS, YYNGEE. Trimming took 3 bases from V and 4 from J; bases not matched to a gene: 6. The CDR3 consists of 15 residues. The CDR3 reads CASSAGGTPYNEQFF. CDR3 DNA: TGTGCCAGCAGCGCGGGGGGGACACCTTACAATGAGCAGTTCTTC.

This chain joins TRBV7-8 and TRBJ1-2; D is undetermined. Germline assignment: CDR1 SGHVS and CDR2 FQNEAQ. The CDR3 is 13 residues long. V was clipped by 4 bases and J by 1 base, with 7 bases between them. This chain's CDR3 is CASSSYNNYGYTF. CDR3 nucleotide sequence: TGTGCCAGCAGCTCATACAATAACTATGGCTACACCTTC.